This TCR beta chain originates from a study of T cells after yellow fever vaccination (dated by TCRdb to the late 2010s). About the investigation overall: The SMART-Seq v4 Ultra Low Input RNA kit was used to prepare libraries from fractions with low cell numbers. Two healthy male donors made up the cohort, one aged 18 to 30 years and the other aged 30 to 39 years. To follow T-cell clones before and after primary and booster YFV17D yellow fever vaccination, bulk TCR alpha and beta repertoires were sequenced over time. Blood samples were taken at several timepoints before and after primary and secondary immunization, and bulk PBMC replicates and cell subsets were isolated.

The treatment or condition label, read with the paper, signifies: live attenuated yellow fever vaccine strain. At each blood-draw timepoint, two biological replicates of bulk PBMCs were obtained. A standard Ficoll-Paque protocol was used to isolate PBMCs from peripheral blood. TriZol was used to extract RNA from bulk PBMCs, CD4 and CD8 fractions, and dextramer-positive and dextramer-negative fractions. The germline V gene sets CDR1 to SGHRS and CDR2 to YFSETQ. Trimming takes 3 bases off V and 2 bases off J; junction bases not matched to a gene: 8. The CDR3, cysteine through phenylalanine, is 17 amino acids long. Of all the DNA, just the CDR3 is kept, 51 bases in frame from base 1. This clonotype was seen a handful of times. Its specific antigen is unknown. Base qualities are not at hand, and no much larger clone is one base apart. What the study reported, not specific to this receptor: The secondary T-cell response was weaker than the primary response but faster, peaking on day 5 instead of day 15. A small share of clonotypes was detected in both CD4 and CD8 compartments, with the overlap likely arising from convergent recombination. Computational filtering was needed because FACS-sorted repertoires could contain abundant contaminating clonotypes from the bulk population. Because only a couple of donors were included in the study, the extent to which the findings can be generalized is limited. After the booster, most of the clones that had expanded following primary vaccination were detected again (just under 97% of CD4 and around 90% of CD8), which suggests that memory was broadly maintained.

TCR cDNA was synthesized by 5'RACE template switching, through which a universal primer site and unique molecular identifiers were introduced. Priming of cDNA synthesis was performed from both the TCR alpha and TCR beta constant segments. Library amplification involved two PCR steps, and the second step added sample barcodes and sequencing adapters. Sequencing of libraries was done on Illumina HiSeq 2500 (2x100 bp) or NovaSeq (2x150 bp). Turning to the authors' computational methods: MIGEC handled demultiplexing of reads and collapsing into UMI consensus sequences, while MiXCR performed V(D)J alignment. Vaccine-responding clonotypes were defined with edgeR using replicate PBMC samples, requiring FDR below 0.01 and a log2 fold change above 5 up to day 15. Bulk clonotypes were assigned CD4 or CD8 identity according to which sequenced CD4 or CD8 repertoire held them at higher abundance. TCRdb reanalyzed the raw reads on its own, using fastp at Q25 for trimming and MiXCR for clone calling, and kept in-frame beta chains. Each entry merges the rows of one CDR3 protein and shows their most common DNA and genes. The authors' filters were not applied to this entry. The sample table contains 300,000 to 400,000 distinct CDR3 sequences; only one count was recorded for 7% to 9% of them. The ten largest clones add up to roughly a sixth of the sample.

The chain is encoded by TRBV5-1 joined to TRBJ2-3, with 11 bases in between that match TRBD2. The receptor comes from a man between 18 and 35 years old who received the YFV17D yellow fever vaccine. The source material was PBMCs, sampled about 49 days after the first yellow fever vaccination. The sequence in DNA is TGCGCCAGCAGCTCCGGAGTAGCGGGGGGGGTCACAGATACGCAGTATTTT. Protein translation: CASSSGVAGGVTDTQYF.